What follows are 27 T cell receptor beta chains derived from one specimen sequenced in a study of cytomegalovirus exposure and HLA in healthy donors. TCRdb's table, derived via immunoSEQ multiplex PCR, lists solely in-frame clones and lacks some. The sample shows about 160,000 clones, approximately 96% of them seen only once. The sequencing sample was made of PBMCs. Source of these receptors: a woman aged 18-29 years in good health and CMV-seronegative.

The chain combines TRBV4-1 with TRBJ2-5, with no clear D. Per the germline V gene, CDR1 is MGHRA and CDR2 is YSYEKL. V was clipped by 2 bases and J by 4 bases, with 8 bases between them. The length of the CDR3 is 13 residues. This CDR3 reads CASSQPPRETQYF. CDR3 sequence (DNA): TGCGCCAGCAGCCAACCCCCGAGAGAGACCCAGTACTTC.

The chain is built from TRBV2 and TRBJ1-1; possibly TRBD1 for D (5 bases). The germline CDR1 and CDR2 sequences are SNHLY and FYNNEI. V was cut by 8 bases and J by 1 base, with 11 bases left in between. The CDR3 is made up of 13 amino acids. The CDR3 region has the DNA TGTGCCAGCTCCAGGGATAGGAACACTGAAGCTTTCTTT. It codes for CASSRDRNTEAFF.

This rearrangement joins TRBV5-6 to TRBJ1-2, with 10 bases lining up with TRBD1. V shed 3 bases and J 10 bases; nucleotides not matched to a gene: 3. Germline V gene lookup returns CDR1 SGHDT and CDR2 YYEEEE. This CDR3 is 12 amino acids long. The CDR3: CASSWGQGSYTF. DNA of the CDR3: TGTGCCAGCAGCTGGGGACAGGGGTCCTACACCTTC.

The rearrangement links TRBV9 to TRBJ2-3; 8 nucleotides agree with TRBD2. With V trimmed by 1 base and J by 2 bases, 3 bases remained unmatched. The CDR3 runs 15 residues. Germline CDR1 reads SGDLS; CDR2 reads YYNGEE. CDR3 in DNA: TGTGCCAGCAGCGTAACGGGGGGGCACACAGATACGCAGTATTTT. This gives the protein CASSVTGGHTDTQYF. The full variable domain, rest sourced from reference TRBV9 and TRBJ2-3, is DSGVTQTPKHLITATGQRVTLRCSPRSGDLSVYWYQQSLDQGLQFLIQYYNGEERAKGNILERFSAQQFPDLHSELNLSSLELGDSALYFCASSVTGGHTDTQYFGPGTRLTVL.

The chain carries TRBV18 and TRBJ1-1; 7 nucleotides align to TRBD1. This CDR3 spans 15 amino acids. Trimming removed 6 bases from V and 0 bases from J; junction bases left unmatched: 7. The germline CDR1 and CDR2 sequences are KGHSH and LQKENI. The chain's CDR3 is CASSRGQIMNTEAFF. CDR3 sequence (DNA): TGTGCCAGCTCGAGGGGACAGATAATGAACACTGAAGCTTTCTTT.

This clone was seen a few times. V and J are TRBV13 and TRBJ2-7; 9 bases are shared with TRBD1. Germline V gene sequence: CDR1 PRHDT, CDR2 FYEKMQ (reference sequence). The CDR3 is made up of 15 amino acids. V gave up 6 bases and J gave up 2 bases; unmatched junction bases: 8. In nucleotides, the CDR3 is TGTGCCAGCAGACAACAGGGGGCGTCGGCCTACGAGCAGTACTTC. Translating gives CASRQQGASAYEQYF.

J is TRBJ2-7 and V is TRBV18; 9 bases are shared with TRBD1. After removal of 0 bases from V and 3 bases from J, the junction contained 3 bases not matched to a gene. CDR3 length equals 15 residues. Germline values: CDR1 KGHSH, CDR2 LQKENI. The CDR3 reads CASSPPETGGYEQYF. The CDR3 coding sequence is TGTGCCAGCTCACCACCCGAGACAGGGGGCTACGAGCAGTACTTC.

The chain joins TRBV6-6 to TRBJ1-6; 9 bases match TRBD1. The CDR3 has 15 amino acids. V shed 7 bases, J shed 9 bases, and the junction held 10 bases outside the gene matches. Germline-derived CDR1 and CDR2 are MNHNY and SVGAGI (reference sequence). The CDR3 is CASTLSGTGTSPLHF. DNA of the CDR3: TGTGCCAGCACCCTCTCCGGGACAGGGACTTCACCCCTCCACTTT.

This clone was recorded only once. V usage is TRBV4-1 and J usage is TRBJ2-5; D ambiguous. The CDR3 length is 16 residues. The V gene lost 1 base and the J gene lost 3 bases, with 15 bases spanning the gap. Germline V gene sequence: CDR1 MGHRA, CDR2 YSYEKL. The CDR3 here is CASSQVYLSQEETQYF. The CDR3 nucleotides are TGCGCCAGCAGCCAAGTATACCTCTCACAAGAAGAGACCCAGTACTTC.

This clone was observed once. The J gene is TRBJ1-2, the V gene TRBV19; 7 bases map to TRBD1. V dropped 1 base and J dropped 4; count of bases not matched to a gene: 3. The CDR3 sequence is 14 residues long. From germline, CDR1 is LNHDA and CDR2 SQIVND (reference sequence). CDR3: CASSIGTGPYGYTF. The CDR3 DNA reads TGTGCCAGTAGTATAGGGACAGGACCCTATGGCTACACCTTC. The full variable domain, with the rest looked up from reference TRBV19 and TRBJ1-2, is DGGITQSPKYLFRKEGQNVTLSCEQNLNHDAMYWYRQDPGQGLRLIYYSQIVNDFQKGDIAEGYSVSREKKESFPLTVTSAQKNPTAFYLCASSIGTGPYGYTFGSGTRLTVV.

The table lists this clone with a count of one. The chain couples TRBV4-1 to TRBJ2-1; 10 bases are a match to TRBD2. Germline V gives CDR1 MGHRA, CDR2 YSYEKL. Unmatched junction bases numbered 6, after V lost 0 bases and J lost 4 bases. The CDR3 spans 17 residues. The CDR3 loop is CASSQDFRAGGYNEQFF. The CDR3, as DNA: TGCGCCAGCAGCCAAGATTTTAGAGCGGGGGGGTACAATGAGCAGTTCTTC.

V and J are TRBV4-3 and TRBJ2-5; 7 bases map to TRBD1. The germline V gene encodes CDR1 LGHNA and CDR2 YSLEER. With 8 bases clipped from V and 5 bases from J, the junction kept 11 bases outside the gene matches. The CDR3 totals 14 residues. In DNA form, the CDR3 reads TGCGCCAGCTTAAAAGGGGGCGAGGGGGAGACCCAGTACTTC. Its translation: CASLKGGEGETQYF.

The sample holds one count of this clone. The rearrangement joins TRBV9 to TRBJ1-4; D gene ambiguous. V was trimmed by 0 bases and J by 8 bases, leaving 14 bases between them. CDR3 length equals 15 residues. From germline, CDR1 is SGDLS and CDR2 YYNGEE. DNA of the CDR3: TGTGCCAGCAGCGTAGGCGGTCAACCCTTGGAAAAACTGTTTTTT. Protein: CASSVGGQPLEKLFF.

This chain uses TRBV7-6 with TRBJ2-2; D perhaps matches TRBD1 (7 bases). This CDR3 is built from 16 residues. The V and J ends lost 2 bases and 3 bases respectively, with 13 bases between them. Germline loops: CDR1 SGHVS, CDR2 FNYEAQ. The CDR3 nucleotides are TGTGCCAGCAGCTTACCTACAGGGGACTACACCGGGGAGCTGTTTTTT. Protein: CASSLPTGDYTGELFF.

The chain has TRBV27 and TRBJ1-4; a possible D gene is TRBD1 (5 bases). Trimming cost V 5 bases and J 8 bases, with 18 bases left between them. There are 15 residues in the CDR3. Germline V CDR1 and CDR2: MNHEY, SMNVEV (reference sequence). In DNA, the CDR3 is TGTGCCAGCAGTCCACAGGTTGGGCTAGGAGAAAAACTGTTTTTT. It encodes CASSPQVGLGEKLFF.

As for this clone: The CDR3 end shows no conserved phenylalanine or tryptophan, and so a read error is likely. It is unclear where the CDR3 begins or ends on the DNA, so no DNA is shown, and the CDR3 is as TCRdb lists it. The chain uses TRBV28 and TRBJ2-7; TRBD2 reflects the table's D call only, with no check against the DNA. The CDR3 is 11 amino acids in total, end residues counted. Germline CDR1 is MDHEN and CDR2 is SYDVKM. The CDR3 is CASSTGVARWY.

This chain joins TRBV2 and TRBJ1-2; possible D gene TRBD1, 5 bases. Trimming left V 6 bases short and J 4 bases short, with 15 bases between. The CDR3 has 14 residues. CDR1 and CDR2 (germline): SNHLY, FYNNEI. CDR3 loop: CASSAGRGGYGYTF. CDR3 nucleotide sequence: TGTGCCAGCAGCGCGGGACGGGGGGGCTATGGCTACACCTTC.

The J gene is TRBJ2-1, the V gene TRBV2; 9 bases line up with TRBD2. With 8 bases clipped from V and 6 bases from J, the junction kept 5 bases outside the gene matches. Germline lookup yields CDR1 SNHLY and CDR2 FYNNEI. This CDR3 contains 13 residues. The CDR3 sequence: CASAGGLVNEQFF. Written as DNA, the CDR3 is TGTGCCAGCGCGGGGGGGCTTGTCAATGAGCAGTTCTTC.

This clone was seen only a few times. The chain has TRBV7-2 and TRBJ2-1, with TRBD2 matching over 8 bases. The germline CDR1 and CDR2 sequences are SGHTA and FQGNSA. Trimming took 10 bases from V and 4 from J; bases not matched to a gene: 6. This CDR3 has 13 residues. The CDR3 region has the DNA TGTGCCACAAAGTCGGGGGGGTACAATGAGCAGTTCTTC. Protein: CATKSGGYNEQFF.

The chain recombines TRBV7-2 with TRBJ1-2; 7 bases are shared with TRBD1. Germline-derived CDR1 and CDR2 are SGHTA and FQGNSA. Trimming at V came to 2 bases and at J to 1 base, leaving 4 bases not matched to a gene. The CDR3 loop spans 15 amino acids. CDR3 loop: CASSLSGTVNYGYTF. In DNA, the CDR3 is TGTGCCAGCAGCTTATCAGGGACAGTTAACTATGGCTACACCTTC.

The chain links TRBV2 to TRBJ2-5; weak D call: TRBD1 (5 bases). The CDR3 has 15 amino acids. The germline CDR1 and CDR2 sequences are SNHLY and FYNNEI. Trimming took off 6 bases at V and 2 bases at J, with 16 bases between the two ends. The CDR3: CASSPTESQQETQYF. CDR3 DNA sequence: TGTGCCAGCAGCCCGACAGAGTCGCAACAAGAGACCCAGTACTTC.

The chain carries TRBV4-1 and TRBJ1-1, with TRBD1 as a possible D gene (5 bases). Germline values: CDR1 MGHRA, CDR2 YSYEKL. V dropped 2 bases and J dropped 3 bases, with 7 bases sitting between them. This CDR3 is 13 amino acids long. The CDR3 bases are TGCGCCAGCAGCCAATGGGGGGACACTGAAGCTTTCTTT. Translated, it gives CASSQWGDTEAFF.

The rearrangement links TRBV30 to TRBJ1-4; TRBD1 matches 9 bases. The CDR3 covers 14 residues. Germline assignment: CDR1 GTSNPN and CDR2 SVGIG (reference sequence). Losses at the gene ends were 0 bases for V and 7 bases for J; bases not matched to a gene: 3. The CDR3 region is CAWSVQDRGEKLFF. The CDR3 coding sequence is TGTGCCTGGAGTGTCCAGGACAGGGGTGAAAAACTGTTTTTT.

On this clone: This specimen includes other DNA sequences encoding the same CDR3. The V gene is TRBV7-2, the J gene TRBJ2-5, with 8 positions matching TRBD1. The CDR3 length is 14 residues. Germline-derived CDR1 and CDR2 are SGHTA and FQGNSA. J lost 5 bases, V lost 5 bases, and 7 bases had no gene match. The CDR3 bases are TGTGCCAGCAGCCCCGACAGGGGATGGGAGACCCAGTACTTC. This translates into CASSPDRGWETQYF.

The J gene is TRBJ1-2, the V gene TRBV18; D not resolved. CDR1 and CDR2 from the germline V gene are KGHSH and LQKENI. V was shortened by 2 bases and J by 5 bases, with 12 bases between the two germline ends. The CDR3 length is 14 residues. The CDR3 DNA is TGTGCCAGCTCACCAGGCGCCGGGGAGTATGGCTACACCTTC. It specifies CASSPGAGEYGYTF.

J is TRBJ2-7 and V is TRBV7-2; 7 bases agree with TRBD2. Germline V CDR1 and CDR2: SGHTA, FQGNSA. Trimming cost V 1 base and J 5 bases; bases outside gene matches: 5. CDR3 length: 14 amino acids. In DNA form, the CDR3 reads TGTGCCAGCAGCTTAGGCAGGGAGGGACACGAGCAGTACTTC. It encodes CASSLGREGHEQYF.

V usage is TRBV2 and J usage is TRBJ1-1, with D perhaps matching TRBD1 (6 bases). V dropped 5 bases and J dropped 1 base, with 8 bases sitting between them. Germline CDR1 is SNHLY and CDR2 is FYNNEI. The CDR3 runs 13 residues. The CDR3 region is CASSSQGNTEAFF. The CDR3 coding sequence is TGTGCCAGCAGTTCACAGGGGAACACTGAAGCTTTCTTT.